Shown below are 22 T cell receptor beta chains from a single sample sequenced in a study of T cell responses to AZD1222 COVID-19 vaccine. Using immunoSEQ multiplex PCR, the repertoire was profiled, and TCRdb retains in-frame clones only, with some absent. The table lists tens of thousands of clones, around 88% of them singletons. This specimen was peripheral blood, taken 28 days after the second AZD1222 dose. Receptors originate from an adult who received the AZD1222 COVID-19 vaccine.

This clone was found once. CDR3 sequence reads: CASSPLDGELFF. CDR3 coding DNA: TGCGCCAGCAGCCCCCTTGACGGGGAGCTGTTTTTT. V gene TRBV5-1 combines with J gene TRBJ2-2, with D unresolved. The germline V gene encodes CDR1 SGHRS and CDR2 YFSETQ. The CDR3 spans 12 residues. The germline V and J ends were trimmed by 4 bases and 7 bases, with 8 bases remaining between them.

The chain joins TRBV7-9 to TRBJ2-2; 10 bases match TRBD1. The germline V gene encodes CDR1 SEHNR and CDR2 FQNEAQ (reference sequence). This CDR3 contains 16 residues. The V segment lost 5 bases and the J segment 5 bases; nucleotides outside the gene matches: 8. DNA for the CDR3: TGTGCCAGCAGCCAAGACAGGGGGCCGGGGACCGGGGAGCTGTTTTTT. This sequence encodes CASSQDRGPGTGELFF. The full variable domain, with the rest looked up from reference TRBV7-9 and TRBJ2-2, is DTGVSQNPRHKITKRGQNVTFRCDPISEHNRLYWYRQTLGQGPEFLTYFQNEAQLEKSRLLSDRFSAERPKGSFSTLEIQRTEQGDSAMYLCASSQDRGPGTGELFFGEGSRLTVL.

The chain carries TRBV6-2 or TRBV6-3 and TRBJ2-4; TRBD2 might be the D (5 bases). CDR3 size: 15 residues. CDR1 MNHEY and CDR2 SVGEGT come from the germline V gene. V lost 6 bases, J lost 6 bases, and 18 bases lay in between. The CDR3 nucleotides read TGTGCCAGCAGCAAGGGCCAAAGGGAGCGAAACATTCAGTACTTC. Translation gives CASSKGQRERNIQYF.

The genes are TRBV19 and TRBJ2-2; 9 bases align to TRBD2. With V trimmed by 3 bases and J by 8 bases, 1 base remained unmatched. Germline CDR1 is LNHDA and CDR2 is SQIVND (reference sequence). CDR3 length: 13 residues. The CDR3 DNA reads as TGTGCCAGTAGTATCACTAGCGGGGGGGAGCTGTTTTTT. Protein: CASSITSGGELFF. Full variable domain (outside the CDR3, taken from reference TRBV19 and TRBJ2-2): DGGITQSPKYLFRKEGQNVTLSCEQNLNHDAMYWYRQDPGQGLRLIYYSQIVNDFQKGDIAEGYSVSREKKESFPLTVTSAQKNPTAFYLCASSITSGGELFFGEGSRLTVL.

The CDR3 reads CASSLMGLAGAQETQYF. In DNA form, the CDR3 reads TGTGCCAGCAGCTTAATGGGACTAGCGGGGGCCCAAGAGACCCAGTACTTC. The chain recombines TRBV7-3 with TRBJ2-5; 14 nucleotides line up with TRBD2. Germline CDR1 SGHTA, CDR2 FQGTGA. Trimming cost V 1 base and J 1 base; bases outside gene matches: 2. The CDR3 contains 17 residues.

The chain combines TRBV7-7 with TRBJ2-2, with a weak D call TRBD1 (5 bases). V was clipped by 5 bases and J by 4 bases, with 11 bases between them. The germline CDR1 and CDR2 sequences are SSHAT and FNYEAQ (reference sequence). CDR3 length: 14 amino acids. The CDR3 reads CASSPRTSTGELFF. CDR3 nucleotide sequence: TGTGCCAGCAGCCCTCGGACATCCACCGGGGAGCTGTTTTTT.

The chain recombines TRBV7-9 with TRBJ1-3; 7 bases are shared with TRBD1. The CDR3 has 15 amino acids. The junction had 4 bases not matched to a gene; V was cut back by 1 base and J by 4 bases. Germline V gene lookup returns CDR1 SEHNR and CDR2 FQNEAQ (reference sequence). DNA for the CDR3: TGTGCCAGCAGCTTAGTGGGACAGCGAGGAAACACCATATATTTT. Encoded protein: CASSLVGQRGNTIYF.

The chain has TRBV27 and TRBJ1-2; D not resolved. This CDR3 comprises 17 residues. Germline CDR1 MNHEY, CDR2 SMNVEV (reference sequence). Trimming stripped 6 bases from V and 0 bases from J, with 20 bases between. The CDR3 DNA reads TGTGCCAGCAGCCCCTCATCCATCGCGCAGCCTAACTATGGCTACACCTTC. This encodes CASSPSSIAQPNYGYTF.

This chain joins TRBV19 and TRBJ2-3; a weak D match, TRBD2 (6 bases). The CDR3 totals 16 residues. Trimming took 0 bases from V and 4 from J, leaving 14 bases between them. Germline loops: CDR1 LNHDA, CDR2 SQIVND (reference sequence). The CDR3 nucleotides are TGTGCCAGTAGTATAGATCGGGGGTTCGAATCAGATACGCAGTATTTT. This encodes CASSIDRGFESDTQYF.

The genes are TRBV25-1 and TRBJ2-5; D unresolved. The CDR3 spans 15 residues. Trimming removed 6 bases at V and 1 base at J, with 15 bases between. CDR1 and CDR2 (germline): MGHDK, SYGVNS. DNA of the CDR3: TGTGCCAGCAGGGGCTCTACCCCCGGCCAAGAGACCCAGTACTTC. This translates into CASRGSTPGQETQYF.

The rearrangement joins TRBV4-3 to TRBJ1-1; D might be TRBD1 (6 bases). The V and J ends lost 1 base and 3 bases respectively, with 9 bases between them. The CDR3 totals 14 residues. Germline V lookup: CDR1 LGHNA, CDR2 YSLEER. CDR3 in DNA: TGCGCCAGCAGCCAAGGGCACAGGGACACTGAAGCTTTCTTT. Protein product: CASSQGHRDTEAFF.

The gene calls are TRBV18 and TRBJ2-7; D possibly corresponds to TRBD1 (6 bases). The CDR3 contains 14 residues. V was trimmed by 3 bases and J by 0 bases, leaving 9 bases between them. Germline assignment: CDR1 KGHSH and CDR2 LQKENI. The DNA of the CDR3 is TGTGCCAGCTCACCTGACAGGAGCTCCTACGAGCAGTACTTC. As protein: CASSPDRSSYEQYF.

This clone is a singleton in its sample. J is TRBJ2-1 and V is TRBV20-1; TRBD2 aligns across 7 bases. The CDR3 covers 14 residues. Per the germline V gene, CDR1 is DFQATT and CDR2 is SNEGSKA (reference sequence). The V and J ends lost 3 bases and 7 bases, in that order; junction bases with no gene match: 9. The CDR3 reads CSASSSSGINEQFF. Written as DNA, the CDR3 is TGCAGTGCTAGTTCGTCCAGCGGGATAAATGAGCAGTTCTTC.

This clone has just a few counts. This chain joins TRBV5-1 and TRBJ1-6; possibly TRBD1 for D (5 bases). CDR3 length equals 15 residues. Germline V gene data show CDR1 as SGHRS and CDR2 as YFSETQ. Trimming cost V 0 bases and J 7 bases, with 11 bases left between them. The CDR3 loop is CASSLDTGSNSPLHF. CDR3 sequence (DNA): TGCGCCAGCAGCTTGGACACAGGTTCGAATTCACCCCTCCACTTT.

This chain joins TRBV3-1 (or the pseudogene TRBV3-2) and TRBJ1-1; D gene ambiguous. Germline lookup yields CDR1 LGHDT and CDR2 YNNKEL (reference sequence). The CDR3 is 13 amino acids. V lost 4 bases, J lost 1 base, and 7 bases lay in between. The CDR3 sequence: CASSPHQNTEAFF. CDR3 bases: TGTGCCAGCAGCCCTCATCAGAACACTGAAGCTTTCTTT.

The rearrangement joins TRBV7-2 to TRBJ1-1; TRBD1 is a possible D gene (5 bases). Trimming took 2 bases from V and 7 from J, leaving 11 bases between them. Germline assignment: CDR1 SGHTA and CDR2 FQGNSA. This CDR3 spans 13 amino acids. In DNA, the CDR3 is TGTGCCAGCAGCTTATTATCCCAGGGTGAAGCTTTCTTT. Protein sequence: CASSLLSQGEAFF.

The chain has TRBV5-3 and TRBJ2-1, with 9 bases matching TRBD2. TRBV5-3 is treated as an ORF (open reading frame) with a function not yet certain. V lost 5 bases to trimming and J lost 4 bases; unmatched junction nucleotides: 19. The CDR3 extends over 19 amino acids. The CDR3 DNA is TGTGCCAGAAGTCCTTTCGCGGGAGGGCCCCCGCCCGATTACAATGAGCAGTTCTTC. Encoded protein: CARSPFAGGPPPDYNEQFF.

V is TRBV2 and J is TRBJ2-5, with unresolved D. Germline CDR1 and CDR2: SNHLY and FYNNEI. Trimming pared 5 bases from V and 4 bases from J, leaving 8 bases between. This CDR3 is built from 12 residues. CDR3 DNA: TGTGCCAGCAGTCTGGGTTCAGAGACCCAGTACTTC. Its translation is CASSLGSETQYF.

J is TRBJ2-5 and V is TRBV6-5; the D gene could be TRBD1 or TRBD2 (5 bases each). V was pared by 6 bases and J by 5 bases, with 13 bases between. Germline CDR1 MNHEY, CDR2 SVGAGI. The CDR3 runs to 13 residues. DNA for the CDR3: TGTGCCAGCAGACCCCTGGGGGTGGAGACCCAGTACTTC. Protein product: CASRPLGVETQYF.

A single count supports this clone. V and J are TRBV2 and TRBJ2-3, with 13 bases aligning to TRBD2. After removal of 7 bases from V and 6 bases from J, the junction contained 7 bases not matched to a gene. Germline V gene lookup returns CDR1 SNHLY and CDR2 FYNNEI. CDR3 size: 15 residues. In nucleotides, the CDR3 is TGTGCCAGCAAGAAGACTAGCGGGGGGAGGGATACGCAGTATTTT. It yields the protein CASKKTSGGRDTQYF.

This sequence joins TRBV7-2 and TRBJ2-2; possibly TRBD1 or TRBD2 for D (5 bases each). The CDR3 sequence is 17 residues long. V lost 3 bases and J lost 7, with 21 bases in between. CDR1 and CDR2 (germline): SGHTA, FQGNSA. As DNA, the CDR3 is TGTGCCAGCAGCTTGACTAATTGGGACGGGCGTTACGGGGAGCTGTTTTTT. It specifies CASSLTNWDGRYGELFF.

The chain carries TRBV12-3 or TRBV12-4 and TRBJ1-2; D is unclear. Trimming left V 5 bases short and J 4 bases short, with 11 bases between. CDR3 length equals 13 residues. CDR3 residues: CASSQSYFYGYTF. CDR3 nucleotide sequence: TGTGCCAGCAGTCAGAGCTACTTCTATGGCTACACCTTC.